This record concerns one TCR beta chain sequence. The antigen is undetermined. This CDR3 spans 12 amino acids. Germline V gene data show CDR1 as GTSNPN and CDR2 as SVGIG (reference sequence). V lost 1 base and J 8 bases, leaving 11 bases between the germline ends. This specimen belongs to a study of long-term antiretroviral therapy in people with HIV. Broader study findings: Post-treatment diversity went higher with ART but stayed below transplant donor controls.

Version v3.0 of the immunoSEQ assay was performed at survey level. Generated by immunoSEQ multiplex PCR, the TCRdb table keeps only in-frame clones and is missing some. The sample yields about 34,000 clones, about 85% seen once. This sequence joins TRBV30 and TRBJ1-2; D might be TRBD1 (6 bases). Source: unsorted PBMCs, taken 1.1 years after starting antiretroviral therapy. The clonotype was recovered from a man aged 18 to 29 with HIV. CDR3 protein: CAWSEGEWGYTF. The CDR3 bases are TGTGCCTGGAGTGAGGGGGAATGGGGCTACACCTTC.